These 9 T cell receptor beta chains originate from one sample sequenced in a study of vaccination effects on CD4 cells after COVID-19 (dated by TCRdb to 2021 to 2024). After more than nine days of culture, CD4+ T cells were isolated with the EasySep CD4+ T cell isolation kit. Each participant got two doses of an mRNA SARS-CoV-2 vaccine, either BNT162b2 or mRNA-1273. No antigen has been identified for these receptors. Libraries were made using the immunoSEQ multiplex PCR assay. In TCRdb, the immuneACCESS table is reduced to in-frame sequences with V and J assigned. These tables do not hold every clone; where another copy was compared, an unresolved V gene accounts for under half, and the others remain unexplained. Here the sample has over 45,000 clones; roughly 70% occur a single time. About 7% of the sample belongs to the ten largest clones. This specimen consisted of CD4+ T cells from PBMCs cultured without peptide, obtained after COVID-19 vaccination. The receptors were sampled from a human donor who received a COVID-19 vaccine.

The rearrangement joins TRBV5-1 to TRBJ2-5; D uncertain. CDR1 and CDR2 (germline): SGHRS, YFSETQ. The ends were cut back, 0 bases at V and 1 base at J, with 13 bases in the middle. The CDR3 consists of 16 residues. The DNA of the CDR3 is TGCGCCAGCAGCTTGGGAGCAGCTCCTTTCCAAGAGACCCAGTACTTC. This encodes CASSLGAAPFQETQYF.

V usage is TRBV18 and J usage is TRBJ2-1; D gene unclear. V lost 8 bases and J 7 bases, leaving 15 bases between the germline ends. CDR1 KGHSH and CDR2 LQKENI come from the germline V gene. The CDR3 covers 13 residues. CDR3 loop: CASRMGSHNEQFF. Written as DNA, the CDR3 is TGTGCCAGCCGAATGGGGTCTCATAATGAGCAGTTCTTC.

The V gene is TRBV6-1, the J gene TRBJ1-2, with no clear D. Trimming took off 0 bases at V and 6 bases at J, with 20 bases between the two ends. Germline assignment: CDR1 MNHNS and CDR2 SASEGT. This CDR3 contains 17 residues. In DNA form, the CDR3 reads TGTGCCAGCAGTGAAGCAAGACGCAGGACTTTAGGCCATGGCTACACCTTC. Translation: CASSEARRRTLGHGYTF.

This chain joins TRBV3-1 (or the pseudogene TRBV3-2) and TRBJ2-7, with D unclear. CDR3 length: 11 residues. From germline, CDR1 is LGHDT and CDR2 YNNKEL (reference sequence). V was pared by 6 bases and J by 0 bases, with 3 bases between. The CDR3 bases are TGTGCCAGCAGTTCCTCCTACGAGCAGTACTTC. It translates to CASSSSYEQYF.

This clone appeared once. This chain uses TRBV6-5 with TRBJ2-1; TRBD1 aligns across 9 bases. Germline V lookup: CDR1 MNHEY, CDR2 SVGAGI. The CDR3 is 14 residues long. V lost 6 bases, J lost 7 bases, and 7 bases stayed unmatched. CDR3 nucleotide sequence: TGTGCCAGCAGATTGACAGGGGGGGGAAATGAGCAGTTCTTC. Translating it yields CASRLTGGGNEQFF.

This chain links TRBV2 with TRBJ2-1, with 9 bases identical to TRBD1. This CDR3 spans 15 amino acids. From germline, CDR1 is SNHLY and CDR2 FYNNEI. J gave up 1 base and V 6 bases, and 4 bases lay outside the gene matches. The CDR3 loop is CASRLDRGSYNEQFF. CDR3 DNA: TGTGCCAGCAGGCTTGACAGGGGGTCCTACAATGAGCAGTTCTTC.

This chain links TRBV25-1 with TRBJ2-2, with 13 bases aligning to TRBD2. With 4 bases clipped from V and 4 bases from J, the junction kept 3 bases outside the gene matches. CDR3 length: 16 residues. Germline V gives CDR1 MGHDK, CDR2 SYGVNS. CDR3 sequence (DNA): TGTGCCAGCAGTGGAGGACTAGCGGGAGTCACCGGGGAGCTGTTTTTT. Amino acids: CASSGGLAGVTGELFF.

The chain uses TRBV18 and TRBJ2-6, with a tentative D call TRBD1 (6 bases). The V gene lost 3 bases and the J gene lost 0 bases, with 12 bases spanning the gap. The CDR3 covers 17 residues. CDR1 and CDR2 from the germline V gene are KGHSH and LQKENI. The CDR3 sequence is CASSPAGAASGANVLTF. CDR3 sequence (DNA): TGTGCCAGCTCACCGGCAGGGGCGGCCTCTGGGGCCAACGTCCTGACTTTC.

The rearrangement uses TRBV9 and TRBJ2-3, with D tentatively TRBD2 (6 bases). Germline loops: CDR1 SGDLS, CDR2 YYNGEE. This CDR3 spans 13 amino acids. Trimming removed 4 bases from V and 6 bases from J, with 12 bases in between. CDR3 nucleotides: TGTGCCAGCAGCCTCCGCGGGGAGGATACGCAGTATTTT. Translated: CASSLRGEDTQYF.